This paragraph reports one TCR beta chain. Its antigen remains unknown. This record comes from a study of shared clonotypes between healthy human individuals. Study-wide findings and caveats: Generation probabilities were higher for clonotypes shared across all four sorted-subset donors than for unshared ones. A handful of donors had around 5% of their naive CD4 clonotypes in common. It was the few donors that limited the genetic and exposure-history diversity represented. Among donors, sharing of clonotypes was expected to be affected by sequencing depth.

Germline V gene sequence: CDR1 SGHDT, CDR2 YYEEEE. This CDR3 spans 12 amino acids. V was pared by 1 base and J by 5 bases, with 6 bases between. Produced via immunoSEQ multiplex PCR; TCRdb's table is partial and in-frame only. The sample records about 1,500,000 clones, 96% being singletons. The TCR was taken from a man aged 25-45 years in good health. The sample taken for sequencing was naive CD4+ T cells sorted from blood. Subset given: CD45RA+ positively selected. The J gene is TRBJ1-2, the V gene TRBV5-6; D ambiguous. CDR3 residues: CASSLRGYGYTF. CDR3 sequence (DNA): TGTGCCAGCAGCTTGAGAGGTTATGGCTACACCTTC.